The 15 T cell receptor beta chains below were found in one sample sequenced in a study of response to subunit inactivated influenza vaccine. TCRdb re-analysed the RT-PCR reads in MiXCR, keeping a single row per CDR3 protein. Of more than 600,000 distinct CDR3 sequences in the sample, roughly 20% were seen once. The source was PBMCs from blood, collected 4 to 6 days after vaccination. The receptors here all came from a man in his forties or fifties who received an inactivated influenza vaccine.

The rearrangement uses TRBV5-1 and TRBJ2-3; D gene unclear. The CDR3 is 15 residues long. The ends were cut back, 0 bases at V and 0 bases at J, with 8 bases in the middle. The germline V gene encodes CDR1 SGHRS and CDR2 YFSETQ. CDR3 bases: TGCGCCAGCAGCTTGGCGGCTACTAGCACAGATACGCAGTATTTT. This gives the protein CASSLAATSTDTQYF.

The chain employs TRBV7-8 and TRBJ1-3; D uncertain. V dropped 5 bases and J dropped 3 bases, with 8 bases sitting between them. Germline assignment: CDR1 SGHVS and CDR2 FQNEAQ. This CDR3 is 13 amino acids long. In DNA form, the CDR3 reads TGTGCCAGCAGCCCCCACAGTGGAAACACCATATATTTT. Its translation is CASSPHSGNTIYF.

This clonotype has only a few counts. This chain connects TRBV4-2 to TRBJ1-1; 7 nucleotides match TRBD1. Germline V gene lookup returns CDR1 LGHNA and CDR2 YNFKEQ. The CDR3 covers 15 residues. J lost 6 bases, V lost 0 bases, and 7 bases had no gene match. The CDR3 DNA sequence: TGTGCCAGCAGCCAAGATCGCTCCAGGGGGGCTGAAGCTTTCTTT. Protein: CASSQDRSRGAEAFF.

In this sample, this clonotype turned up a few times. V is TRBV20-1 and J is TRBJ1-5; 7 bases are a match to TRBD1. Trimming removed 5 bases from V and 3 bases from J; junction bases left unmatched: 10. CDR1 and CDR2 (germline): DFQATT, SNEGSKA (reference sequence). The CDR3 totals 15 residues. CDR3 nucleotides: TGCAGTGCTCCAAGGACAGGACAGCTCAATCAGCCCCAGCATTTT. This encodes CSAPRTGQLNQPQHF.

The CDR3 DNA follows: TGTGCCAGCAGCTTACAGGGGGAGGACGGGGATACGCAGTATTTT. This encodes CASSLQGEDGDTQYF. This chain connects TRBV7-9 to TRBJ2-3, with a weak D call TRBD1 (7 bases). Germline V CDR1 and CDR2: SEHNR, FQNEAQ (reference sequence). CDR3 size: 15 residues. V lost 2 bases and J 6 bases, leaving 15 bases between the germline ends.

This clonotype was counted a few times. The chain links TRBV25-1 to TRBJ2-5, with D uncertain. V lost 1 base and J lost 0, with 6 bases in between. This CDR3 comprises 14 residues. The germline gives CDR1 MGHDK, CDR2 SYGVNS. The chain's CDR3 is CASSESDYQETQYF. CDR3 sequence (DNA): TGTGCCAGCAGTGAATCCGATTACCAAGAGACCCAGTACTTC.

This clonotype has only a few counts. This CDR3 reads CASSVRTARSVGYEQYF. CDR3 sequence (DNA): TGTGCCAGCTCCGTCCGGACAGCAAGATCAGTAGGTTACGAGCAGTACTTC. This rearrangement joins TRBV18 to TRBJ2-7; TRBD1 is a possible D gene (6 bases). V lost 6 bases, J lost 4 bases, and 25 bases lay in between. The germline gives CDR1 KGHSH, CDR2 LQKENI. This CDR3 has 17 amino acids.

V gene TRBV6-1 combines with J gene TRBJ2-2; 9 bases fit TRBD2. Germline loops: CDR1 MNHNS, CDR2 SASEGT. This CDR3 spans 17 amino acids. V shed 6 bases and J 1 base; nucleotides not matched to a gene: 9. The CDR3 is CASRTVAAGGNTGELFF. DNA for the CDR3: TGTGCCAGCAGGACAGTGGCAGCGGGAGGGAACACCGGGGAGCTGTTTTTT.

This clonotype was seen a few times. This chain uses TRBV20-1 with TRBJ2-3; TRBD2 agrees at 15 bases. Germline V gene lookup returns CDR1 DFQATT and CDR2 SNEGSKA (reference sequence). The CDR3 sequence is 18 residues long. J lost 4 bases, V lost 1 base, and 9 bases had no gene match. In DNA form, the CDR3 reads TGCAGTGCTAGAGGGACTAGCGGGGGGGCCGCTCCCCCAGATACGCAGTATTTT. This sequence encodes CSARGTSGGAAPPDTQYF.

This clonotype was detected ten times or more. This chain uses TRBV12-3 or TRBV12-4 with TRBJ1-5; D gene ambiguous. Trimming cost V 5 bases and J 4 bases, with 12 bases left between them. The CDR3 runs to 14 residues. CDR3 bases: TGTGCCAGCAGTCCACGGCTAGCAAATCAGCCCCAGCATTTT. Protein: CASSPRLANQPQHF.

The sample holds a few counts of this clonotype. This chain links TRBV7-2 with TRBJ1-5; no clear D gene. The CDR3 runs 13 residues. From germline, CDR1 is SGHTA and CDR2 FQGNSA. The germline V and J ends were trimmed by 5 bases and 11 bases, with 16 bases remaining between them. The DNA for the CDR3 is TGTGCCAGCAGCGGACTCAATCTAGAGGCCCAGCATTTT. Protein product: CASSGLNLEAQHF.

In its sample, this clonotype was seen a few times. The chain uses TRBV20-1 and TRBJ2-1; TRBD1 agrees at 7 bases. The CDR3 has 13 residues. Germline V gene lookup returns CDR1 DFQATT and CDR2 SNEGSKA (reference sequence). For the CDR3, the DNA is TGCAGGGTGTCGGGACAGCTCAACAATGAGCAGTTCTTC. Protein sequence: CRVSGQLNNEQFF.

The chain carries TRBV30 and TRBJ1-3; D remains ambiguous. The CDR3 runs 12 residues. Trimming left V 2 bases short and J 2 bases short, with 4 bases between. Germline loops: CDR1 GTSNPN, CDR2 SVGIG (reference sequence). As DNA, the CDR3 is TGTGCCTGGAGTTTCCCTGGAAACACCATATATTTT. Its translation is CAWSFPGNTIYF.

The chain carries TRBV5-1 and TRBJ2-7; tentative D call: TRBD2 (6 bases). This CDR3 region has 14 residues. From germline, CDR1 is SGHRS and CDR2 YFSETQ. V lost 4 bases and J 3 bases, leaving 14 bases between the germline ends. The CDR3 region is CASSVSGLNYEQYF. CDR3 bases: TGCGCCAGCAGCGTAAGCGGGTTGAACTACGAGCAGTACTTC.

This clonotype was counted once. This chain uses TRBV19 with TRBJ2-7, with a tentative D call TRBD2 (5 bases). The V and J ends lost 7 bases and 6 bases respectively, with 19 bases between them. Germline V gene data show CDR1 as LNHDA and CDR2 as SQIVND (reference sequence). The CDR3 has 14 residues. This CDR3 is CASTGQAGPFEQYF. The DNA of the CDR3 is TGTGCCAGTACCGGGCAGGCGGGCCCCTTCGAGCAGTACTTC. The full variable domain, in which reference TRBV19 and TRBJ2-7 provide the parts outside the CDR3, is DGGITQSPKYLFRKEGQNVTLSCEQNLNHDAMYWYRQDPGQGLRLIYYSQIVNDFQKGDIAEGYSVSREKKESFPLTVTSAQKNPTAFYLCASTGQAGPFEQYFGPGTRLTVT.